This T cell receptor beta chain came from a study of T-cell reconstitution after alpha-beta-depleted transplantation in children. Regarding the study as a whole: T-cell counts and diversity at one year following transplant were attributed mainly to newly produced T cells. By about two months after transplant, alpha-beta T cells reportedly arose from several hundred graft clones that had expanded. At day 60, the high TCRbeta diversity found in some patients originated from recipient T cells and thymic progenitors that had survived.

Library preparation (for TCRbeta) was performed with unique molecular identifiers. Each CDR3 protein gets one entry after TCRdb re-called the PCR reads with MiXCR. The top ten clones hold 4.5% of a sample with some 200,000 distinct CDR3 sequences, just under 6.5% of them seen once. In this sample, this clonotype turned up many times. The antigen is unknown. The CDR3 covers 14 residues. Trimming removed 9 bases from V and 1 base from J, with 14 bases in between. The chain carries TRBV23-1 and TRBJ2-3; D is unclear. TRBV23-1 is known as an ORF, though its function is uncertain. The starting material was PBMCs, obtained before TCRalphabeta/CD19-depleted stem cell transplant. The receptor comes from a girl under three years old with combined immunodeficiency, due to receive a stem cell transplant. As DNA, the CDR3 is TGCGCCAGTGGAGACTCCGTTGGCACAGATACGCAGTATTTT. The encoded protein is CASGDSVGTDTQYF.